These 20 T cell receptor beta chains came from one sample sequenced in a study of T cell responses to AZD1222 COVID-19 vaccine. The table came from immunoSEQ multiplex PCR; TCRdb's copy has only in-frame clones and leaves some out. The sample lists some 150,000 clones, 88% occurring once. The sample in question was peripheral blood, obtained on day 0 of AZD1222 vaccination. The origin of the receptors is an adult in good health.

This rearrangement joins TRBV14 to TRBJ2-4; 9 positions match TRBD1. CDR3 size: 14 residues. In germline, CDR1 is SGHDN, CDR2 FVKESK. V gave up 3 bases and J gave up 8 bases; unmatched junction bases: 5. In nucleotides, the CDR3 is TGTGCCAGCAGCCATTGGGACAGGGTCGACATTCAGTACTTC. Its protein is CASSHWDRVDIQYF.

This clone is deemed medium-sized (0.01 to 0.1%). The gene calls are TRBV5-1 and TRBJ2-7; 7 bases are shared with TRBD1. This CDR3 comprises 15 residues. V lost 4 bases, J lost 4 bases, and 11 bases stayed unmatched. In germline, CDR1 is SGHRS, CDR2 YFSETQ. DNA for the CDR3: TGCGCCAGCAGCCCGACCGAACAGGGGTCTTACGAGCAGTACTTC. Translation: CASSPTEQGSYEQYF.

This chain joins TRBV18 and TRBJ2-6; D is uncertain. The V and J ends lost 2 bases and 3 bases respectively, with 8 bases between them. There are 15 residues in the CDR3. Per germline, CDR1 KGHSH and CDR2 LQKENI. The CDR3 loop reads CASSPVGLGANVLTF. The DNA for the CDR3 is TGTGCCAGCTCACCAGTCGGCCTTGGGGCCAACGTCCTGACTTTC.

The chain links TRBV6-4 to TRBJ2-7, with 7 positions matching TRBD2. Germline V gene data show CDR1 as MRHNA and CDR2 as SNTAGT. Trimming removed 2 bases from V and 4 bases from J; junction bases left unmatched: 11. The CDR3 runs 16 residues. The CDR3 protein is CASSDSGRGQSYEQYF. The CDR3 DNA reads TGTGCCAGCAGTGACAGTGGGAGGGGTCAATCGTACGAGCAGTACTTC.

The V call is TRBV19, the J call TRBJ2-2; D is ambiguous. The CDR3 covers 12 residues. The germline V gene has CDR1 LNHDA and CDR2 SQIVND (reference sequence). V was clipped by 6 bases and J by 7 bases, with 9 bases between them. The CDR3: CASRLSVGELFF. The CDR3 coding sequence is TGTGCCAGTAGGCTTTCCGTCGGGGAGCTGTTTTTT. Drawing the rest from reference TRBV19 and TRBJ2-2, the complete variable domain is DGGITQSPKYLFRKEGQNVTLSCEQNLNHDAMYWYRQDPGQGLRLIYYSQIVNDFQKGDIAEGYSVSREKKESFPLTVTSAQKNPTAFYLCASRLSVGELFFGEGSRLTVL.

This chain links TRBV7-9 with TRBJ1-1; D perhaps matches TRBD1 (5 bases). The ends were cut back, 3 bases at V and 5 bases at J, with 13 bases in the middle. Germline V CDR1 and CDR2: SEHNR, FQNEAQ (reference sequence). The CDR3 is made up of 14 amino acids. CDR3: CASSFQGSGTEAFF. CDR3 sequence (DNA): TGTGCCAGCAGCTTCCAGGGTTCGGGGACTGAAGCTTTCTTT. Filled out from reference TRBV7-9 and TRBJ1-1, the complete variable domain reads DTGVSQNPRHKITKRGQNVTFRCDPISEHNRLYWYRQTLGQGPEFLTYFQNEAQLEKSRLLSDRFSAERPKGSFSTLEIQRTEQGDSAMYLCASSFQGSGTEAFFGQGTRLTVV.

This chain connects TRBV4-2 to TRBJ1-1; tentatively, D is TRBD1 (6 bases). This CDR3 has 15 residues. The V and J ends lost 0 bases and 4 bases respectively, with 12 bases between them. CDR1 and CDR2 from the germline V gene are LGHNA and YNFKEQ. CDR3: CASSQEWGLVTEAFF. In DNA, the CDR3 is TGTGCCAGCAGCCAAGAATGGGGGCTGGTCACTGAAGCTTTCTTT.

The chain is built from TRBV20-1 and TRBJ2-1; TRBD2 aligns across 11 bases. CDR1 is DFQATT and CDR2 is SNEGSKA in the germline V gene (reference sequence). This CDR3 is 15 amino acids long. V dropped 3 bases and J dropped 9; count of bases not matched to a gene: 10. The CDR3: CSASFLGLAAGEQFF. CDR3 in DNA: TGCAGTGCTAGTTTTTTGGGACTAGCGGCTGGTGAGCAGTTCTTC.

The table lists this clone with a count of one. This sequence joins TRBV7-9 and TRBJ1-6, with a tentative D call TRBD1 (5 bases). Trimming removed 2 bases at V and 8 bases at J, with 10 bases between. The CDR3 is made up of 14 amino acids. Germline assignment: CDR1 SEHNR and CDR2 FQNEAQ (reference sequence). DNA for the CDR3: TGTGCCAGCAGCTTATCAGGGAGAGATTCACCCCTCCACTTT. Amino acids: CASSLSGRDSPLHF.

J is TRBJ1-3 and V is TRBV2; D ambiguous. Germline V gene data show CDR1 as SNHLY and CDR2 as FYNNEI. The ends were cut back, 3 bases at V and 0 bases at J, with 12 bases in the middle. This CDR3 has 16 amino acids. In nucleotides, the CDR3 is TGTGCCAGCAGTGACGGCCGTCAACTCTCTGGAAACACCATATATTTT. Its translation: CASSDGRQLSGNTIYF. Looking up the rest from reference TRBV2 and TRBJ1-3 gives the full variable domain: EPEVTQTPSHQVTQMGQEVILRCVPISNHLYFYWYRQILGQKVEFLVSFYNNEISEKSEIFDDQFSVERPDGSNFTLKIRSTKLEDSAMYFCASSDGRQLSGNTIYFGEGSWLTVV.

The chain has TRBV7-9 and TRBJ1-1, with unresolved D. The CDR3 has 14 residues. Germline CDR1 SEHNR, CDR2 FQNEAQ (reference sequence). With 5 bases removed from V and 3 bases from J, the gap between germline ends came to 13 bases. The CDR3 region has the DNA TGTGCCAGCAGCAGCCGTTGGGAAGACACTGAAGCTTTCTTT. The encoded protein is CASSSRWEDTEAFF. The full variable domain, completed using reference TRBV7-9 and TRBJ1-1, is DTGVSQNPRHKITKRGQNVTFRCDPISEHNRLYWYRQTLGQGPEFLTYFQNEAQLEKSRLLSDRFSAERPKGSFSTLEIQRTEQGDSAMYLCASSSRWEDTEAFFGQGTRLTVV.

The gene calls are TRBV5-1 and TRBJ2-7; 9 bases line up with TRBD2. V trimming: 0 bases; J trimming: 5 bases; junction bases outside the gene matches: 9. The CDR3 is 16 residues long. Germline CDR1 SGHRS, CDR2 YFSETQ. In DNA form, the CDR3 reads TGCGCCAGCAGCTTGGTCTTTGGCGGGAGGGTCCACGAGCAGTACTTC. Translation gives CASSLVFGGRVHEQYF.

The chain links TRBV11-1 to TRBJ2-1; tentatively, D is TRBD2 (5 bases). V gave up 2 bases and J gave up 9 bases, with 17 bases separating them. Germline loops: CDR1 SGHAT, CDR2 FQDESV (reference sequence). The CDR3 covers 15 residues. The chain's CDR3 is CASSLMREPPTEQFF. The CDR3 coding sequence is TGTGCCAGCAGCTTAATGAGGGAACCCCCTACTGAGCAGTTCTTC.

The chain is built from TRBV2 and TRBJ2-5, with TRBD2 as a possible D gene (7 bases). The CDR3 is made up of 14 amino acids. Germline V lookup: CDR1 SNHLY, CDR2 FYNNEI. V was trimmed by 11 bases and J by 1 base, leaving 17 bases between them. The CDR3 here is CAGGGSASQETQYF. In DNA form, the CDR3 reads TGTGCCGGGGGGGGCAGCGCCAGCCAAGAGACCCAGTACTTC.

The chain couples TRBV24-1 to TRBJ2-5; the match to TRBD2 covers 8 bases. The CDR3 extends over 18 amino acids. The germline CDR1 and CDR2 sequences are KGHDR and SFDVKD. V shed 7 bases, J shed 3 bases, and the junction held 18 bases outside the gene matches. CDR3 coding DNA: TGTGCCACCAGGGAGGCCGACGCGTTAGCGGGGAGAAAAGAGACCCAGTACTTC. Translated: CATREADALAGRKETQYF.

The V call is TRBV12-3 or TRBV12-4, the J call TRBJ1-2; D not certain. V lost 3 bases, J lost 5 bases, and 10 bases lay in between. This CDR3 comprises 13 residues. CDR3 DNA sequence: TGTGCCAGCAGTTTTTTGTCGGAATATGGCTACACCTTC. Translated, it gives CASSFLSEYGYTF.

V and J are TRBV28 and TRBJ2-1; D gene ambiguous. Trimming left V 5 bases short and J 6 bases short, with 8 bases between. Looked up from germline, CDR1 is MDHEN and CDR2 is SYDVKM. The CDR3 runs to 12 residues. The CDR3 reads CASSQGRNEQFF. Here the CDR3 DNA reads TGTGCCAGCAGTCAAGGACGCAATGAGCAGTTCTTC.

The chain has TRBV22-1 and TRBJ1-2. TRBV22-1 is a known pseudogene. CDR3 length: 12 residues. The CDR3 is CPGSAQGYGYTF. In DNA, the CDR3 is TGTCCTGGGAGCGCACAGGGATATGGCTACACCTTC.

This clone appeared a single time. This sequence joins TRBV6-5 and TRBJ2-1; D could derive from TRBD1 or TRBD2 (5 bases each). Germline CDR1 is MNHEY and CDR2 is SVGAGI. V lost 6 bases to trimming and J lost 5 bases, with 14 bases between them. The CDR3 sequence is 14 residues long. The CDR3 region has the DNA TGTGCCAGCAGATGGGGACCGGGACACAATGAGCAGTTCTTC. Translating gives CASRWGPGHNEQFF.

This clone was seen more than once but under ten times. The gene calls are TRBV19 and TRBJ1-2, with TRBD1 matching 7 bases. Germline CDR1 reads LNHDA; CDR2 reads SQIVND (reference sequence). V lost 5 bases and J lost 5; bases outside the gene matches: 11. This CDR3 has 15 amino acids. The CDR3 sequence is CASSPRQGKGYGYTF. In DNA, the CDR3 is TGTGCCAGTAGTCCTCGACAGGGCAAGGGGTATGGCTACACCTTC.